The T cell receptor (beta chain) described here comes from a study of T cell repertoires in cytomegalovirus infection. Looking at the study overall: The study used recently identified HLA-C-restricted and well-studied HLA-B-restricted CMV epitopes. Matching HLA type, along with CMV infection, was indicated by public TCR beta signatures. Study-wide results and limits: Dominant in the ex vivo response were TCR beta clonotypes restricted by HLA-C and specific for CMV. The cumulative frequency of public TCR beta families identified carriers of CMV plus the relevant HLA.

This clonotype was observed many times. Its antigen is undetermined. Losses at the gene ends were 7 bases for V and 1 base for J; bases not matched to a gene: 11. The CDR3 loop spans 16 amino acids. The V gene's germline CDR1 is MNHNS and CDR2 SASEGT. TCRdb redid the calling of the reads with MiXCR, one entry per CDR3 protein. The sample holds about 700,000 distinct CDR3 sequences; roughly 30% are singletons and the top ten take about 20%. Sequences were derived from cultured PBMCs, sampled from culture after CMV antigen stimulation. The chain has TRBV6-1 and TRBJ2-3, with 7 bases lining up with TRBD2. This receptor was taken from a human donor in good health (CMV status not recorded). Some clones in this sample may be carry-over from other donors' samples. The CDR3 region is CASTPGGGGGTDTQYF. The CDR3, as DNA: TGTGCCAGCACCCCAGGTGGGGGAGGGGGCACAGATACGCAGTATTTT.